This TCR beta chain is drawn from a study of human thymus T cells. Study-level results: Biased V and J segment usage appeared in thymus and peripheral blood. Overlap was high between thymic repertoires from unrelated individuals, as reported in related research.

Trimming shortened V by 0 bases and J by 0 bases, and 10 bases separated the two germline ends. This CDR3 has 16 residues. Germline-derived CDR1 and CDR2 are SGHDT and YYEEEE. Of note for this clone: Its antigen is currently unknown.

The thymus tissue came from resections taken during corrective heart surgery. Donation was from healthy Finnish infants who were having corrective surgery that addressed congenital heart defects. The data were produced by immunoSEQ multiplex PCR, yet TCRdb's version contains in-frame clones alone and is incomplete. Here the sample spans 65,000 to 90,000 clones, 90% to 95% being singletons. Material: thymus tissue. The sequence derives from a girl under two years old with a congenital heart defect but otherwise immunologically healthy. This chain joins TRBV5-6 and TRBJ1-3; D not certain. This chain's CDR3 is CASSLGEGFSGNTIYF. CDR3 DNA sequence: TGTGCCAGCAGCTTGGGGGAGGGATTCTCTGGAAACACCATATATTTT.